This entry lists 14 T cell receptor beta chains sequenced from one sample in a study of OX40 agonist ivuxolimab in advanced cancers. Produced via immunoSEQ multiplex PCR; TCRdb's table is partial and in-frame only. Of more than 65,000 clones in the sample, approximately 78% were seen once. The sample consisted of CD4+ or CD8+ T cells sorted from blood, taken in a trial of the OX40 agonist ivuxolimab. The receptors come from an adult with an advanced solid tumor such as melanoma, head and neck, liver or kidney cancer.

In its sample, this clone was seen a few times. The chain employs TRBV6-4 and TRBJ1-2; D unresolved. Per germline, CDR1 MRHNA and CDR2 SNTAGT. Deletions cut 5 bases from V and 4 bases from J, with 14 bases between. The CDR3 is made up of 14 amino acids. This chain's CDR3 is CASSPLGSSYGYTF. CDR3 DNA: TGTGCCAGCAGTCCCCTGGGCAGTTCCTATGGCTACACCTTC.

This chain uses TRBV7-3 with TRBJ2-1, with 9 positions matching TRBD1. This CDR3 has 15 amino acids. Germline V CDR1 and CDR2: SGHTA, FQGTGA. After removal of 5 bases from V and 8 bases from J, the junction contained 10 bases not matched to a gene. The CDR3 sequence: CASSRFSTGGDEQFF. The CDR3 DNA reads as TGTGCCAGCAGCCGCTTCTCGACAGGGGGAGATGAGCAGTTCTTC.

The table lists this clone with a count of one. V usage is TRBV5-1 and J usage is TRBJ1-1, with TRBD1 as a possible D gene (5 bases). V was shortened by 3 bases and J by 1 base, with 13 bases between the two germline ends. The length of the CDR3 is 15 residues. From germline, CDR1 is SGHRS and CDR2 YFSETQ. The CDR3 spells CASSSDRRRNTEAFF. In DNA form, the CDR3 reads TGCGCCAGCAGCTCCGACAGAAGAAGGAACACTGAAGCTTTCTTT.

The gene calls are TRBV28 and TRBJ1-3; no clear D. Germline CDR1 and CDR2: MDHEN and SYDVKM. V was trimmed by 5 bases and J by 2 bases, leaving 10 bases between them. CDR3 length: 14 residues. CDR3 loop: CASSLSTAGNTIYF. The CDR3 DNA is TGTGCCAGCAGTCTTTCGACGGCTGGAAACACCATATATTTT.

V and J are TRBV7-8 and TRBJ2-7, with D perhaps assigned TRBD1 or TRBD2 (6 bases each). The CDR3 sequence is 15 residues long. V was clipped by 5 bases and J by 4 bases, with 18 bases between them. Germline V gene data show CDR1 as SGHVS and CDR2 as FQNEAQ. For the CDR3, the DNA is TGTGCCAGCAGCGTAGAGTCCTGGGGGGCTTACGAGCAGTACTTC. It is translated as CASSVESWGAYEQYF.

This clone was found once. At one of its ends the junction is not consistent with the germline gene, which may arise from a read error. This sample includes further DNA sequences coding for the same CDR3. J is TRBJ2-7 and V is TRBV19; 11 bases match TRBD2. The CDR3 is 15 residues long. CDR1 and CDR2 from the germline V gene are LNHDA and SQIVND (reference sequence). The CDR3 region is CASSLTSGGRYEQYF. In nucleotides, the CDR3 is TGTGCCAGTAGTCTCACTAGCGGGGGTCGCTACGAGCAATACTTC.

This rearrangement joins TRBV7-9 to TRBJ2-6; no clear D. CDR3 size: 12 residues. From germline, CDR1 is SEHNR and CDR2 FQNEAQ (reference sequence). Trimming took off 8 bases at V and 1 base at J, with 3 bases between the two ends. CDR3 region: CASLSGANVLTF. CDR3 bases: TGTGCCAGCCTATCTGGGGCCAACGTCCTGACTTTC.

The chain combines TRBV18 with TRBJ2-3, with 7 bases identical to TRBD2. Germline CDR1 KGHSH, CDR2 LQKENI. The CDR3 consists of 16 residues. Germline trimming cut 3 bases from V and 0 bases from J; bases unmatched to any gene: 6. Here the CDR3 DNA reads TGTGCCAGCTCACCCCGGACTAGTGCTAGCACAGATACGCAGTATTTT. As protein: CASSPRTSASTDTQYF.

This clone was seen a handful of times. V gene TRBV10-2 combines with J gene TRBJ1-5; D is perhaps TRBD1 (5 bases). Germline V gene lookup returns CDR1 WSHSY and CDR2 SAAADI. The CDR3 length is 13 residues. V was clipped by 5 bases and J by 7 bases, with 12 bases between them. The chain's CDR3 is CASSPGSRQPQHF. CDR3 sequence (DNA): TGCGCCAGCAGTCCAGGGTCACGGCAGCCCCAGCATTTT.

The V gene is TRBV19, the J gene TRBJ2-1; the match to TRBD1 covers 7 bases. CDR1 LNHDA and CDR2 SQIVND come from the germline V gene (reference sequence). The ends lost 3 bases at V and 2 bases at J; junction bases unmatched: 4. The CDR3 covers 15 residues. CDR3 sequence: CASSMAQGAYNEQFF. The CDR3 bases are TGTGCCAGTAGTATGGCGCAGGGGGCCTACAATGAGCAGTTCTTC.

The CDR3 sequence is CASSRGANTEAFF. CDR3 bases: TGTGCCAGCAGCCGCGGGGCGAACACTGAAGCTTTCTTT. V and J are TRBV7-9 and TRBJ1-1; tentative D call: TRBD1 (5 bases). This CDR3 is built from 13 residues. The V and J ends lost 5 bases and 1 base respectively, with 8 bases between them. Germline CDR1 is SEHNR and CDR2 is FQNEAQ (reference sequence).

This clone was observed once. This chain links TRBV10-1 with TRBJ2-2, with TRBD2 identical over 12 bases. Germline CDR1 reads WNHNN; CDR2 reads SYGVQD (reference sequence). With 4 bases clipped from V and 5 bases from J, the junction kept 8 bases outside the gene matches. This CDR3 is 17 amino acids long. CDR3 amino acids: CASSGTSGEPRTGELFF. In DNA form, the CDR3 reads TGCGCCAGCAGTGGGACTAGCGGGGAGCCCCGTACCGGGGAGCTGTTTTTT.

Details on this clone: One junction end disagrees with the germline gene, perhaps due to a read error. The chain combines TRBV11-3 with TRBJ2-2; D ambiguous. The CDR3 sequence is 12 residues long. Germline V gene lookup returns CDR1 SGHNT and CDR2 YENEEA. The CDR3 DNA reads TGTGCCAGCAGCCTAGAGACCGGGGAGCTGTTTTTT. Translating it yields CASSLETGELFF. The full variable domain, its missing parts supplied by reference TRBV11-3 and TRBJ2-2, is EAGVVQSPRYKIIEKKQPVAFWCNPISGHNTLYWYLQNLGQGPELLIRYENEEAVDDSQLPKDRFSAERLKGVDSTLKIQPAELGDSAVYLCASSLETGELFFGEGSRLTVL.

This clone has more than one count but fewer than ten. The chain carries TRBV6-6 and TRBJ1-1; TRBD1 aligns across 11 bases. This CDR3 spans 14 amino acids. J gave up 11 bases and V 6 bases, and 11 bases lay outside the gene matches. The germline CDR1 and CDR2 sequences are MNHNY and SVGAGI (reference sequence). The CDR3 protein is CASRPKDRGRMAFF. The CDR3 DNA is TGTGCCAGCAGACCCAAGGACAGGGGGCGCATGGCTTTCTTT.